The 16 T cell receptor beta chains below come from one sample, sequenced in a study of technical replicates of blood from a few donors. Sequencing was performed with immunoSEQ multiplex PCR; in TCRdb, only in-frame clones are kept and a portion is missing. Of approximately 13,000 clones listed, over 80% were seen once; the top ten hold around an eighth. The sequencing sample was made of PBMCs. The receptor source for this set is a human donor in good health.

The chain couples TRBV6-6 to TRBJ2-5; TRBD2 matches 7 bases. This CDR3 region has 15 residues. Germline-derived CDR1 and CDR2 are MNHNY and SVGAGI (reference sequence). J lost 5 bases, V lost 3 bases, and 9 bases had no gene match. The chain's CDR3 is CASSYRGRAVETQYF. The CDR3 bases are TGTGCCAGCAGTTATCGTGGGAGGGCCGTGGAGACCCAGTACTTC.

V usage is TRBV5-4 and J usage is TRBJ2-7, with 10 bases lining up with TRBD1. CDR1 SGHNT and CDR2 YYREEE come from the germline V gene (reference sequence). The CDR3 runs to 16 residues. J was trimmed by 5 bases and V by 3 bases; bases with no gene match: 11. CDR3 region: CASSWGWGQGNDEQYF. CDR3 coding DNA: TGTGCCAGCAGCTGGGGGTGGGGACAGGGGAATGACGAGCAGTACTTC.

This clone came up once. The chain carries TRBV6-6 and TRBJ1-5; D remains unclear. Germline V CDR1 and CDR2: MNHNY, SVGAGI (reference sequence). The CDR3 has 12 amino acids. The ends were cut back, 8 bases at V and 2 bases at J, with 7 bases in the middle. The CDR3 region is CASAQGNQPQHF. The CDR3 DNA reads as TGTGCCAGCGCTCAGGGCAATCAGCCCCAGCATTTT.

The rearrangement uses TRBV10-2 and TRBJ2-1; possible D gene TRBD2, 6 bases. Germline-derived CDR1 and CDR2 are WSHSY and SAAADI. Trimming cost V 2 bases and J 0 bases, with 11 bases left between them. CDR3 length: 16 amino acids. This CDR3 reads CASSEALGGSYNEQFF. Written as DNA, the CDR3 is TGCGCCAGCAGTGAGGCCTTGGGGGGCTCCTACAATGAGCAGTTCTTC.

This chain uses TRBV19 with TRBJ1-4, with a tentative D call TRBD1 (6 bases). The V and J ends lost 3 bases and 6 bases respectively, with 20 bases between them. CDR3 length: 17 amino acids. Germline assignment: CDR1 LNHDA and CDR2 SQIVND (reference sequence). CDR3 sequence: CASSISGSRGKDEKLFF. The CDR3 DNA sequence: TGTGCCAGTAGTATTTCAGGGAGCAGGGGCAAGGATGAAAAACTGTTTTTT.

The gene calls are TRBV5-6 and TRBJ2-1; TRBD2 might be the D (5 bases). V lost 0 bases, J lost 0 bases, and 10 bases lay in between. This CDR3 comprises 16 residues. The germline CDR1 and CDR2 sequences are SGHDT and YYEEEE. In nucleotides, the CDR3 is TGTGCCAGCAGCTTGGTCCCTGGGAGCTCCTACAATGAGCAGTTCTTC. Translating gives CASSLVPGSSYNEQFF.

The chain is built from TRBV5-1 and TRBJ2-5; 14 nucleotides line up with TRBD2. The CDR3 runs to 17 residues. The junction had 11 bases not matched to a gene; V was cut back by 5 bases and J by 5 bases. CDR1 and CDR2 from the germline V gene are SGHRS and YFSETQ. The CDR3 region has the DNA TGCGCCAGCAGTCCTGGGACTAGCGGGAGTCTAATTGAGACCCAGTACTTC. Its translation is CASSPGTSGSLIETQYF. Full variable domain (rest looked up from reference TRBV5-1 and TRBJ2-5): KAGVTQTPRYLIKTRGQQVTLSCSPISGHRSVSWYQQTPGQGLQFLFEYFSETQRNKGNFPGRFSGRQFSNSRSEMNVSTLELGDSALYLCASSPGTSGSLIETQYFGPGTRLLVL.

For the CDR3, the DNA is TGTGCCAGTAGTGATATAAGAGGACAGACGAACACCGGGGAGCTGTTTTTT. As protein: CASSDIRGQTNTGELFF. The chain carries TRBV19 and TRBJ2-2; a possible D gene is TRBD1 (6 bases). Trimming removed 5 bases from V and 0 bases from J, with 16 bases in between. The CDR3 runs 17 residues. Germline V gene lookup returns CDR1 LNHDA and CDR2 SQIVND (reference sequence).

This chain uses TRBV4-2 with TRBJ1-5; unclear D gene. The V gene's germline CDR1 is LGHNA and CDR2 YNFKEQ. Trimming left V 0 bases short and J 5 bases short, with 14 bases between. CDR3 length: 16 residues. CDR3 amino acids: CASSQDISGKHQPQHF. The DNA of the CDR3 is TGTGCCAGCAGCCAAGATATATCGGGAAAGCATCAGCCCCAGCATTTT.

This chain uses TRBV27 with TRBJ2-1, with D possibly matching TRBD2 (6 bases). V lost 4 bases to trimming and J lost 4 bases, with 17 bases between them. The CDR3 runs to 16 residues. Germline CDR1 and CDR2: MNHEY and SMNVEV (reference sequence). As DNA, the CDR3 is TGTGCCAGCAGTTCACTAGGGGCCGGGGGTTACAATGAGCAGTTCTTC. It yields the protein CASSSLGAGGYNEQFF.

The rearrangement links TRBV28 to TRBJ1-2, with D uncertain. V lost 6 bases and J 2 bases, leaving 10 bases between the germline ends. Germline lookup yields CDR1 MDHEN and CDR2 SYDVKM. The CDR3 has 13 residues. The CDR3 spells CASRDGRNYGYTF. CDR3 nucleotide sequence: TGTGCCAGCAGAGATGGGCGAAACTATGGCTACACCTTC.

V and J are TRBV7-9 and TRBJ1-1, with no clear D. This CDR3 spans 14 amino acids. V was pared by 5 bases and J by 6 bases, with 16 bases between. From germline, CDR1 is SEHNR and CDR2 FQNEAQ (reference sequence). The CDR3 here is CASSPWALIAEAFF. For the CDR3, the DNA is TGTGCCAGCAGCCCATGGGCCCTAATCGCTGAAGCTTTCTTT. The whole variable domain, filled in from reference TRBV7-9 and TRBJ1-1, reads DTGVSQNPRHKITKRGQNVTFRCDPISEHNRLYWYRQTLGQGPEFLTYFQNEAQLEKSRLLSDRFSAERPKGSFSTLEIQRTEQGDSAMYLCASSPWALIAEAFFGQGTRLTVV.

A single count supports this clone. The chain recombines TRBV7-8 with TRBJ1-2; no definite D call. This CDR3 region has 14 residues. Germline V CDR1 and CDR2: SGHVS, FQNEAQ. V gave up 1 base and J gave up 1 base, with 7 bases separating them. This CDR3 is CASSLGEINYGYTF. The DNA of the CDR3 is TGTGCCAGCAGCTTAGGAGAGATTAACTATGGCTACACCTTC. The variable domain in full, completed from reference TRBV7-8 and TRBJ1-2, reads GAGVSQSPRYKVAKRGQDVALRCDPISGHVSLFWYQQALGQGPEFLTYFQNEAQLDKSGLPSDRFFAERPEGSVSTLKIQRTQQEDSAVYLCASSLGEINYGYTFGSGTRLTVV.

This chain connects TRBV25-1 to TRBJ2-7, with a weak D call TRBD2 (5 bases). The V and J ends lost 4 bases and 3 bases respectively, with 22 bases between them. The CDR3 is 17 amino acids. Germline lookup yields CDR1 MGHDK and CDR2 SYGVNS. CDR3: CASSGIALARGFYEQYF. The DNA of the CDR3 is TGTGCCAGCAGTGGAATCGCGTTAGCGCGAGGATTCTACGAGCAGTACTTC.

The gene calls are TRBV28 and TRBJ2-2; the D is unclear. Germline-derived CDR1 and CDR2 are MDHEN and SYDVKM. The CDR3 is 14 residues long. V lost 2 bases to trimming and J lost 1 base, with 5 bases between them. DNA for the CDR3: TGTGCCAGCAGTTTAGGCCAGAACACCGGGGAGCTGTTTTTT. Translation gives CASSLGQNTGELFF.

The chain combines TRBV5-1 with TRBJ1-2; possible D gene TRBD1, 5 bases. CDR1 is SGHRS, CDR2 YFSETQ, per germline. V lost 4 bases and J lost 2, with 9 bases in between. The CDR3 consists of 13 residues. The CDR3 DNA reads as TGCGCCAGCAGCCTGGGGCAGAACTATGGCTACACCTTC. This codes for CASSLGQNYGYTF.